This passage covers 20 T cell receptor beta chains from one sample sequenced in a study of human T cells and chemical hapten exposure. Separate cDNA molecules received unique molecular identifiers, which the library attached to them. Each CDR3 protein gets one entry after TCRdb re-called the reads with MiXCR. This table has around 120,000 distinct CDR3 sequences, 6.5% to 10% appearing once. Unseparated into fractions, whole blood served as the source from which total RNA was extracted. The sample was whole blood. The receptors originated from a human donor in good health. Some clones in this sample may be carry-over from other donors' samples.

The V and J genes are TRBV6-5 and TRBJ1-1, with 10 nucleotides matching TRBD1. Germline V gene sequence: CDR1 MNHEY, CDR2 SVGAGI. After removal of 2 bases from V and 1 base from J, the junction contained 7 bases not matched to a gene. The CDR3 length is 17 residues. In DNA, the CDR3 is TGTGCCAGCAGTTACGGGAAGGACAGGGGGTGGAACACTGAAGCTTTCTTT. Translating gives CASSYGKDRGWNTEAFF.

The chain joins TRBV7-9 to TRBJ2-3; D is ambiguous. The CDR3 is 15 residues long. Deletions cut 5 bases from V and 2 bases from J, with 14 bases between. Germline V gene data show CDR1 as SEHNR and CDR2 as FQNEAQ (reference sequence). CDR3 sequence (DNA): TGTGCCAGCAGCCCCCCCCGCCCTGACACAGATACGCAGTATTTT. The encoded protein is CASSPPRPDTDTQYF.

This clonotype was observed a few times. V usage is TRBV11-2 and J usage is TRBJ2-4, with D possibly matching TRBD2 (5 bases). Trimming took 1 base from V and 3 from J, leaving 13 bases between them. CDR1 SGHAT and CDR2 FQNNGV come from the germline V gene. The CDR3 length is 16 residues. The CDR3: CASSLALGEGKNIQYF. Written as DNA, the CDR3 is TGTGCCAGCAGCTTAGCCCTCGGTGAGGGCAAAAACATTCAGTACTTC.

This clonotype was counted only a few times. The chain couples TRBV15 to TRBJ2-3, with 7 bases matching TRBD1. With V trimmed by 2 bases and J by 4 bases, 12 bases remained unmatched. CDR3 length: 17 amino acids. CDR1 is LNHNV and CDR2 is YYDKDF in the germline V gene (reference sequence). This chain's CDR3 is CATSRSTTGAGADTQYF. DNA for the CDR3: TGTGCCACCAGCAGATCGACAACAGGGGCGGGCGCAGATACGCAGTATTTT.

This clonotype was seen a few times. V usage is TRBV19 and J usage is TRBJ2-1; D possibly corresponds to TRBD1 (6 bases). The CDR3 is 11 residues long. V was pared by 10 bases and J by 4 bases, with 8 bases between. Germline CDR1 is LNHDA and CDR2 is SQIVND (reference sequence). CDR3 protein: CAIQGYNEQFF. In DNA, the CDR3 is TGTGCCATACAGGGTTACAATGAGCAGTTCTTC.

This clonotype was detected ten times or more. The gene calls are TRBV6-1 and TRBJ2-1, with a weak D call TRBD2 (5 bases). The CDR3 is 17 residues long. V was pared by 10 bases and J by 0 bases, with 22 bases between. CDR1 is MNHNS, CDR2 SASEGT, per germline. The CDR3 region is CAIAGASLSGSYNEQFF. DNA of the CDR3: TGTGCCATCGCGGGCGCCTCGTTATCGGGCTCCTACAATGAGCAGTTCTTC.

In DNA, the CDR3 is TGCGCCAGCAGCTTCTCGGAAGGCCCGGGGCCAGAGACCCAGTACTTC. This translates into CASSFSEGPGPETQYF. This sequence joins TRBV5-1 and TRBJ2-5; either TRBD1 or TRBD2 may supply D (5 bases each). CDR1 SGHRS and CDR2 YFSETQ come from the germline V gene. Trimming shortened V by 2 bases and J by 4 bases, and 18 bases separated the two germline ends. This CDR3 is 16 amino acids long. The complete variable domain, with remaining parts taken from reference TRBV5-1 and TRBJ2-5, reads KAGVTQTPRYLIKTRGQQVTLSCSPISGHRSVSWYQQTPGQGLQFLFEYFSETQRNKGNFPGRFSGRQFSNSRSEMNVSTLELGDSALYLCASSFSEGPGPETQYFGPGTRLLVL.

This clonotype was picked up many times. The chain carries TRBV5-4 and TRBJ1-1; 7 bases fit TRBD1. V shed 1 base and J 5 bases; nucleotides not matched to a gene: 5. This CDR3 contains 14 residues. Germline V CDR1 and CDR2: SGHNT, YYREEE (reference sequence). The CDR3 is CASSLYGRGTEAFF. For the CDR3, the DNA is TGTGCCAGCAGCTTGTATGGCAGGGGGACTGAAGCTTTCTTT.

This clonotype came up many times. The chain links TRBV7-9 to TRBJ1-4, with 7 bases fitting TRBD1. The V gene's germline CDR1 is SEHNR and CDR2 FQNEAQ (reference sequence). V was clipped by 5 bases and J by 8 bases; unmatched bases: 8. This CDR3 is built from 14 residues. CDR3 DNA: TGTGCCAGCAGCGAGGGGGCGCGGGACGAAAAACTGTTTTTT. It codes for CASSEGARDEKLFF.

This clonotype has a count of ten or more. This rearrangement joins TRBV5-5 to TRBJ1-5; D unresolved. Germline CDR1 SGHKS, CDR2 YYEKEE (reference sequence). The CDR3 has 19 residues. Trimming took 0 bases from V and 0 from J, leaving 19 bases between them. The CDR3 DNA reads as TGTGCCAGCAGCTTGGCCTTCGACGGCGGTACCTATAGCAATCAGCCCCAGCATTTT. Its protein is CASSLAFDGGTYSNQPQHF.

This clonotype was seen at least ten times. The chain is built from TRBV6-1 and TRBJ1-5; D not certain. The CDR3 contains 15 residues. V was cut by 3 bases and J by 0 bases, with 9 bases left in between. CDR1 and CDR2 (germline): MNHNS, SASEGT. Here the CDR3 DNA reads TGTGCCAGCAGTGACCCACCCGATAGCAATCAGCCCCAGCATTTT. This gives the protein CASSDPPDSNQPQHF.

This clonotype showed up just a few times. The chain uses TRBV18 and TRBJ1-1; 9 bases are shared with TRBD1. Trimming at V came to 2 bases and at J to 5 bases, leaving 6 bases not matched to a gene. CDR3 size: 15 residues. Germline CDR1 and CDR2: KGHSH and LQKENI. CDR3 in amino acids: CASSPKGQGMTEAFF. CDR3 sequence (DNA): TGTGCCAGCTCACCAAAGGGACAGGGTATGACTGAAGCTTTCTTT.

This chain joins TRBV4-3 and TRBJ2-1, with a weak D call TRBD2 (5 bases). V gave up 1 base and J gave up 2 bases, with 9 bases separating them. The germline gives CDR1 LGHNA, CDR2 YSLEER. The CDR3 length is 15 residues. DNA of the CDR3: TGCGCCAGCAGCCAAGGGCAGGAGGCCTACAATGAGCAGTTCTTC. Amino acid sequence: CASSQGQEAYNEQFF.

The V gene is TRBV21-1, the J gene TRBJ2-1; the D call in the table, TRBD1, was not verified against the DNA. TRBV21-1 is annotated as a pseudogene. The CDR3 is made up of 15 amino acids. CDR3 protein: CASSRSRGSYNEQFF. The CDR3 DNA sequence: TGTGCCAGCAGCCGGTCCCGGGGCTCCTACAATGAGCAGTTCTTC.

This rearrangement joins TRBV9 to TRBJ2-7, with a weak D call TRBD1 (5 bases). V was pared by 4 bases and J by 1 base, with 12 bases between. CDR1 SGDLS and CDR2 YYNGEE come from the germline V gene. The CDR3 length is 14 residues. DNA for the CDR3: TGTGCCAGCAGCCCTAGTAGGGGTTCCTACGAGCAGTACTTC. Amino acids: CASSPSRGSYEQYF.

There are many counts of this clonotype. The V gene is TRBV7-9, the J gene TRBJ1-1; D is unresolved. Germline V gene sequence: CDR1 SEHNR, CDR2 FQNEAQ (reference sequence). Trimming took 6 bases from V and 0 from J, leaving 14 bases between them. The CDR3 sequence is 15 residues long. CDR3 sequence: CASRQDGFMNTEAFF. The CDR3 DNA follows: TGTGCCAGCAGACAAGACGGATTCATGAACACTGAAGCTTTCTTT.

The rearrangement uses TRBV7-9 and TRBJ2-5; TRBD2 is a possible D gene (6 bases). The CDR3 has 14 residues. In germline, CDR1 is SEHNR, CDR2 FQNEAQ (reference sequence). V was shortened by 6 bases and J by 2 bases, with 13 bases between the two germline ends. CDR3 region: CASRGGEIQETQYF. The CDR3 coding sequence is TGTGCCAGCAGGGGCGGGGAGATACAAGAGACCCAGTACTTC. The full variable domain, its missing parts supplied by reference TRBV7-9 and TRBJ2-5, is DTGVSQNPRHKITKRGQNVTFRCDPISEHNRLYWYRQTLGQGPEFLTYFQNEAQLEKSRLLSDRFSAERPKGSFSTLEIQRTEQGDSAMYLCASRGGEIQETQYFGPGTRLLVL.

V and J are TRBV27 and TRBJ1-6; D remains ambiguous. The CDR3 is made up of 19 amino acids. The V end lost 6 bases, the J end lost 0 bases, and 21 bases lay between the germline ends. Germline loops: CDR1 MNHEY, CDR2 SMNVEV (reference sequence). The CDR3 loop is CASSPPIEGGSSYNSPLHF. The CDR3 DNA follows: TGTGCCAGCAGCCCCCCTATCGAGGGTGGTAGCTCCTATAATTCACCCCTCCACTTT.

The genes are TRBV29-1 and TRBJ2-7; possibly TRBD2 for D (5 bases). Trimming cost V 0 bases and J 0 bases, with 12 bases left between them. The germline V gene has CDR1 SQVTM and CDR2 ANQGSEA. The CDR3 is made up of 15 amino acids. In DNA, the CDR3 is TGCAGCGTTGAAGACCACGGCGGGTCCTCCTACGAGCAGTACTTC. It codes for CSVEDHGGSSYEQYF.

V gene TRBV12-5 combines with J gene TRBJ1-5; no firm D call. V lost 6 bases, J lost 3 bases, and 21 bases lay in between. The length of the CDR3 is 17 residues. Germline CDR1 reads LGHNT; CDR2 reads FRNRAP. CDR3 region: CASGRSWGERTNQPQHF. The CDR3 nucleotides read TGTGCTAGTGGGCGTTCGTGGGGTGAACGTACCAATCAGCCCCAGCATTTT.